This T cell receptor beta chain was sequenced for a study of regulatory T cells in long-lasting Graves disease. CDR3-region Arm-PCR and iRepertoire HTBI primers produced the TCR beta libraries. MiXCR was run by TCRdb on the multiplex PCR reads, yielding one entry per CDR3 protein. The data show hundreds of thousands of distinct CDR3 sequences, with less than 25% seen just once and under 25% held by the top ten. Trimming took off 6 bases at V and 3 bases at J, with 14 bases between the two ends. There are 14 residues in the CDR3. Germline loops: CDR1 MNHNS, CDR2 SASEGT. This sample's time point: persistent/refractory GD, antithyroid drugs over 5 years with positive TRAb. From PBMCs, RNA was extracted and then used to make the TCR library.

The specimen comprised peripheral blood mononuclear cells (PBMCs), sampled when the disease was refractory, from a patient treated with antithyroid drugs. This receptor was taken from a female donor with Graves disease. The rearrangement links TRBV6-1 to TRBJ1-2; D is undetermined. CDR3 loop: CASSGRTRDYGYTF. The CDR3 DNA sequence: TGTGCCAGCAGCGGAAGGACCCGGGACTATGGCTACACCTTC.